Listed here is a single T cell receptor beta chain. There are a few counts of this clone. Its antigen is currently not known. There are no base qualities to consult, and no much larger clone falls within one base. Trimming takes 10 bases off V and 4 bases off J; junction bases not matched to a gene: 11. Counted from cysteine to phenylalanine, this CDR3 has 15 amino acids. Kept here is only the CDR3 DNA, which spans 45 bases and is read in frame from base 1. The germline V gene (reference sequence) provides CDR1 MNHNY and CDR2 SVGAGI. Libraries were prepared through the immunoSEQ multiplex PCR assay. TCRdb provides this immuneACCESS table in a form limited to in-frame rearrangements. Some clones are lacking; in checked studies, under half of them reflect an unresolved V gene, and why the rest are absent is not known. Counted in this sample were about 41,000 clones; approximately 91% of them appeared once. Together, the top ten hold around 7% of the sample.

The data were taken from a study of T cell changes during pregnancy in multiple sclerosis (dated by TCRdb to between 2018 and 2021). Broadly, across the study: The study examined how the T cell repertoire changed over the course of pregnancy in women with multiple sclerosis.

The receptor was isolated from a female donor with multiple sclerosis, enrolled in a pregnancy study. Here the chain combines TRBV6-6 and TRBJ2-1; a stretch of 9 junction bases matches TRBD1. The sample here was CD8+ T cells from peripheral blood mononuclear cells, taken in the third trimester of pregnancy. The CDR3 here reads CATERGQGHYNEQFF. The DNA reads TGTGCCACCGAGAGGGGACAGGGACATTACAATGAGCAGTTCTTC.